This T cell receptor (beta chain) is from a study of cytomegalovirus exposure and HLA in healthy donors. As for the study in general: Of several hundred genotyped donors, about 81% clustered with self-reported Caucasian donors.

This CDR3 has 14 residues. The ends were cut back, 2 bases at V and 9 bases at J, with 12 bases in the middle. Per germline, CDR1 SGDLS and CDR2 YYNGEE. On this clone itself: Its antigen is currently unknown.

It was with 60 Vbeta and 13 Jbeta primers that the PCR ran. Clones were read by immunoSEQ multiplex PCR, and TCRdb kept only the in-frame ones, dropping some. The sample holds approximately 150,000 clones, just under 80% seen once. Study-wide results and limits: A later analysis showed TCR association rates differing by HLA locus, peaking at DRB1 and lowest at HLA-C. Presence/absence analyses treated sequencing depth as roughly uniform across donors.

The sample consisted of PBMCs. The sequence came from a middle-aged woman in good health and CMV-seropositive. The V and J genes are TRBV9 and TRBJ1-6; weak D call: TRBD1 (5 bases). Here the CDR3 DNA reads TGTGCCAGCAGCGTGGAGGGGTACCCTTCACCCCTCCACTTT. This gives the protein CASSVEGYPSPLHF.